Each of the 18 T cell receptor beta chains below was sequenced from the same sample in a study of blood T cells in healthy people across ages. It was with a sample-barcoded 5' primer and a J-beta primer mix that a second PCR of about 6 to 12 cycles was run. One entry per CDR3 protein results from TCRdb running MiXCR on the 5' RACE reads. The sample comprises roughly 790,000 distinct CDR3 sequences, 40% to 45% of which are singletons, and 20% to 25% rests with the top ten. The sequenced material came from blood. These TCRs come from a woman in her fifties or sixties in good health.

A word on this clonotype: A read error may be the cause here, since a much bigger clone is one base away. V gene TRBV5-6 combines with J gene TRBJ2-7; D uncertain. The CDR3 is 14 amino acids. The germline V gene has CDR1 SGHDT and CDR2 YYEEEE. V lost 4 bases to trimming and J lost 5 bases, with 16 bases between them. The CDR3 loop reads CASSVSGSLDEQYF. In nucleotides, the CDR3 is TGTGCCAGCAGCGTGTCGGGCAGTCTCGACGAGCAGTACTTC.

This clonotype occurred a few times. The chain carries TRBV21-1 and TRBJ2-1; TRBD1, the D gene given by the table, was not confirmed from the DNA. TRBV21-1 has pseudogene status. This CDR3 has 17 residues. The CDR3 is CASSKARDSISYNEQFF. CDR3 coding DNA: TGTGCCAGCAGCAAAGCGCGGGACAGCATCTCCTACAATGAGCAGTTCTTC.

For this clonotype: A read error is possible here, since a much larger clone lies one base away. This sequence joins TRBV29-1 and TRBJ2-4; 10 bases map to TRBD2. The J call may be mistaken, given a closer DNA end match to TRBJ2-7. The CDR3 consists of 13 residues. From germline, CDR1 is SQVTM and CDR2 ANQGSEA. The CDR3 DNA reads as TGCAGCGTTGGATGGACTAGCGGCTACGAGCAGTACGTC. It specifies CSVGWTSGYEQYV.

This clonotype was detected only a few times. The chain employs TRBV11-1 and TRBJ2-7; the match to TRBD2 covers 13 bases. Per germline, CDR1 SGHAT and CDR2 FQDESV (reference sequence). CDR3 length: 17 residues. Germline trimming cut 5 bases from V and 3 bases from J; bases unmatched to any gene: 10. CDR3 bases: TGTGCCAGCAGCCTACAGACTAGCGGGGGGTACCTCTACGAGCAGTACTTC. This sequence encodes CASSLQTSGGYLYEQYF.

This clonotype was counted a few times. The chain uses TRBV3-1 and TRBJ2-3, with TRBD2 as a possible D gene (6 bases). Germline-derived CDR1 and CDR2 are LGHDT and YNNKEL (reference sequence). The CDR3 covers 16 residues. Trimming removed 3 bases at V and 0 bases at J, with 13 bases between. CDR3 residues: CASSHALADSTDTQYF. For the CDR3, the DNA is TGTGCCAGCAGCCATGCACTAGCAGATAGCACAGATACGCAGTATTTT.

The genes are TRBV5-1 and TRBJ2-3, with 7 nucleotides matching TRBD2. This CDR3 is built from 14 residues. J gave up 4 bases and V 3 bases, and 5 bases lay outside the gene matches. From germline, CDR1 is SGHRS and CDR2 YFSETQ. Here the CDR3 reads CASSSGTTADTQYF. The CDR3, as DNA: TGCGCCAGCAGCTCCGGGACTACAGCAGATACGCAGTATTTT.

The V gene is TRBV20-1, the J gene TRBJ2-5, with D maybe TRBD2 (6 bases). Trimming stripped 6 bases from V and 5 bases from J, with 13 bases between. The CDR3 runs 12 residues. Germline V gives CDR1 DFQATT, CDR2 SNEGSKA (reference sequence). The CDR3 DNA reads as TGCAGTGCCCCGGTTGCGGGGGAGACCCAGTACTTC. It encodes CSAPVAGETQYF.

This clonotype turned up a few times. The chain is built from TRBV9 and TRBJ2-1, with 10 positions matching TRBD2. Germline V gene data show CDR1 as SGDLS and CDR2 as YYNGEE. The CDR3 is made up of 14 amino acids. V trimming: 1 base; J trimming: 7 bases; junction bases outside the gene matches: 2. Written as DNA, the CDR3 is TGTGCCAGCAGCGTAACTAGCGGGATAAATGAGCAGTTCTTC. Its protein product is CASSVTSGINEQFF.

The chain is built from TRBV2 and TRBJ2-1; 11 bases match TRBD2. CDR3 length: 15 amino acids. Germline CDR1 and CDR2: SNHLY and FYNNEI. The V gene end was trimmed by 7 bases and the J gene end by 6 bases; junction bases not matched to a gene: 8. The CDR3 is CASMDSGGVPNEQFF. The CDR3 nucleotides are TGTGCCAGCATGGATAGCGGGGGGGTCCCCAATGAGCAGTTCTTC.

The chain has TRBV29-1 and TRBJ1-3; 9 bases are a match to TRBD1. V was pared by 4 bases and J by 2 bases, with 3 bases of the junction left unmatched. The CDR3 is 14 residues long. Germline V CDR1 and CDR2: SQVTM, ANQGSEA. CDR3 residues: CSVVGTGTGNTIYF. As DNA, the CDR3 is TGCAGCGTTGTGGGGACAGGGACTGGAAACACCATATATTTT.

Worth noting for this clonotype: A read error may explain this, as a much larger clone is one base away. The chain carries TRBV12-3 or TRBV12-4 and TRBJ1-6, with D perhaps matching TRBD1 (5 bases). This CDR3 is 15 amino acids long. The CDR3 DNA reads as TGTGCCAGCAGTCCGCCGGGACCCGATAAGTCACCCCTCCACTTT. It encodes CASSPPGPDKSPLHF.

There are a few counts of this clonotype. The chain is built from TRBV4-1 and TRBJ1-5; D is possibly TRBD1 (5 bases). V lost 0 bases and J lost 5, with 17 bases in between. CDR3 length equals 17 residues. CDR1 and CDR2 from the germline V gene are MGHRA and YSYEKL. The CDR3 nucleotides read TGCGCCAGCAGCCAAGATCTTTCTGGGGCAGGGCATCAGCCCCAGCATTTT. Amino acids: CASSQDLSGAGHQPQHF.

The chain employs TRBV25-1 and TRBJ1-1, with D tentatively TRBD1 (5 bases). Germline CDR1 and CDR2: MGHDK and SYGVNS. V was shortened by 2 bases and J by 7 bases, with 14 bases between the two germline ends. The CDR3 spans 14 residues. The CDR3 DNA reads as TGTGCCAGCAGTGAAACGGGACTCGGTAGTGAAGCTTTCTTT. Residues: CASSETGLGSEAFF.

V gene TRBV11-2 combines with J gene TRBJ2-7; 9 positions agree with TRBD2. Germline loops: CDR1 SGHAT, CDR2 FQNNGV. V lost 1 base and J lost 5; bases outside the gene matches: 0. This CDR3 has 13 residues. CDR3 nucleotide sequence: TGTGCCAGCAGCTTAGGGACTAGCGACGAGCAGTACTTC. Translating it yields CASSLGTSDEQYF.

The V gene is TRBV12-3 or TRBV12-4, the J gene TRBJ2-5; 10 nucleotides align to TRBD2. The J call is uncertain, as TRBJ2-7 better fits the DNA end. The CDR3 sequence is 14 residues long. CDR3 residues: CASSNSGRNYEQYF. Written as DNA, the CDR3 is TGTGCCAGCAGCAATAGCGGGAGGAACTACGAGCAGTACTTC.

This chain uses TRBV20-1 with TRBJ1-2, with D maybe TRBD1 (5 bases). V dropped 0 bases and J dropped 4 bases, with 12 bases sitting between them. The CDR3 is made up of 14 amino acids. Germline-derived CDR1 and CDR2 are DFQATT and SNEGSKA (reference sequence). The DNA for the CDR3 is TGCAGTGCTAGAGATACGAGGGGCGGCTATGGCTACACCTTC. Its translation is CSARDTRGGYGYTF.

This chain joins TRBV29-1 and TRBJ2-2; 9 bases map to TRBD1. V lost 4 bases, J lost 3 bases, and 3 bases stayed unmatched. The CDR3 totals 14 residues. Germline V gene sequence: CDR1 SQVTM, CDR2 ANQGSEA. The CDR3 sequence: CSVAGTGYTGELFF. The CDR3, as DNA: TGCAGCGTTGCCGGGACAGGGTACACCGGGGAGCTGTTTTTT.

The chain couples TRBV5-1 to TRBJ2-2; TRBD2 aligns across 8 bases. The CDR3 is 16 residues long. Germline V CDR1 and CDR2: SGHRS, YFSETQ. The V and J ends lost 4 bases and 6 bases, in that order; junction bases with no gene match: 11. Here the CDR3 reads CASSLTSGSGAGELFF. DNA of the CDR3: TGCGCCAGCAGCCTAACTAGCGGCTCGGGCGCCGGGGAGCTGTTTTTT.